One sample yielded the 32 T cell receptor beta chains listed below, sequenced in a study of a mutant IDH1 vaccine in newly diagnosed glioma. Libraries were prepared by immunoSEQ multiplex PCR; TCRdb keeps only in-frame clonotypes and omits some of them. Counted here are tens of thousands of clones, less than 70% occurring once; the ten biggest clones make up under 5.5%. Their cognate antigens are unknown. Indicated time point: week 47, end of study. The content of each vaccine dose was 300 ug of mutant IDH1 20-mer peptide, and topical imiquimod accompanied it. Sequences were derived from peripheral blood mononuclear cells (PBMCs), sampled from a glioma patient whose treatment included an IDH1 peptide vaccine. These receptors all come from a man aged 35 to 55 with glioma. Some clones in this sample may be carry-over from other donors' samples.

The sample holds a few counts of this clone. In DNA form, the CDR3 reads TGTGCCTGGAGTAACCATGGCCCCAACACTGAAGCTTTCTTT. Translated, it gives CAWSNHGPNTEAFF. The rearrangement uses TRBV30 and TRBJ1-1, with D unresolved. The ends were cut back, 2 bases at V and 2 bases at J, with 12 bases in the middle. Germline-derived CDR1 and CDR2 are GTSNPN and SVGIG (reference sequence). There are 14 residues in the CDR3.

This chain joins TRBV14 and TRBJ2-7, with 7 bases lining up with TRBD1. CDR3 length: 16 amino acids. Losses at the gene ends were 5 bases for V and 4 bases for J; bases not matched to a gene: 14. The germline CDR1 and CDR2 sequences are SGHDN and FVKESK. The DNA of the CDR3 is TGTGCCAGCAGCTTTGGGGAAGGGACAGCGCCTTACGAGCAGTACTTC. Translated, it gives CASSFGEGTAPYEQYF.

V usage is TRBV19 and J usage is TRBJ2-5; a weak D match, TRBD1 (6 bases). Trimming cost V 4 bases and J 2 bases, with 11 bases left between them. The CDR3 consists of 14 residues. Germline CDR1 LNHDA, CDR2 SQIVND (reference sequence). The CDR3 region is CASSSDRLQETQYF. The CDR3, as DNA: TGTGCCAGTAGTAGCGACAGGCTTCAAGAGACCCAGTACTTC. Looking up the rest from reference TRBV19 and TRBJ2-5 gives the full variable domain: DGGITQSPKYLFRKEGQNVTLSCEQNLNHDAMYWYRQDPGQGLRLIYYSQIVNDFQKGDIAEGYSVSREKKESFPLTVTSAQKNPTAFYLCASSSDRLQETQYFGPGTRLLVL.

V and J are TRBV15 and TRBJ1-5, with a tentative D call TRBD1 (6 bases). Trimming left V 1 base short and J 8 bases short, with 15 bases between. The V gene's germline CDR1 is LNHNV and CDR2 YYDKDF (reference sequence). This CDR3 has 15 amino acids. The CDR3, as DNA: TGTGCCACCAGCAGAGGCAGGGGTAGGCCGGAGCCCCAGCATTTT. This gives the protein CATSRGRGRPEPQHF.

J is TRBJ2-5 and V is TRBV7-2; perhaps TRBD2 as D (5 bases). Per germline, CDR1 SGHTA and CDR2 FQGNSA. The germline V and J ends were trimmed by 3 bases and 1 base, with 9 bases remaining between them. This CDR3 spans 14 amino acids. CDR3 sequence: CASSFSGIQETQYF. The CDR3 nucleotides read TGTGCCAGCAGCTTCTCCGGGATCCAAGAGACCCAGTACTTC.

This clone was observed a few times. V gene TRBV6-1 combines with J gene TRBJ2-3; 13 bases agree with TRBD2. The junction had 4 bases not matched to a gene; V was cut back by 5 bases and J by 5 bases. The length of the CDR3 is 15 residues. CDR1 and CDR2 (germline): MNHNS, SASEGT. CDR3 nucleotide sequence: TGTGCCAGCAGTCCACTAGCGGGAGGGGGAGATACGCAGTATTTT. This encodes CASSPLAGGGDTQYF.

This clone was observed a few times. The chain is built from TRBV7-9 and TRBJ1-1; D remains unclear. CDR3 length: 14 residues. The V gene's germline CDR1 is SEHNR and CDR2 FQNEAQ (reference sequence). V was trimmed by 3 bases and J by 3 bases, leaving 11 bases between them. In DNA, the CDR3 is TGTGCCAGCAGCTTCCGACTTGGGGACACTGAAGCTTTCTTT. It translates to CASSFRLGDTEAFF.

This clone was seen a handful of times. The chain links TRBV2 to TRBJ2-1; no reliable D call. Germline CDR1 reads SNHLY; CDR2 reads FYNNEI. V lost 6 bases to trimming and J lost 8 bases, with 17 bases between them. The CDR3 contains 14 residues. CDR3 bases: TGTGCCAGCAGGTTTTTAGTTTCTGCGGATGAGCAGTTCTTC. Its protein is CASRFLVSADEQFF.

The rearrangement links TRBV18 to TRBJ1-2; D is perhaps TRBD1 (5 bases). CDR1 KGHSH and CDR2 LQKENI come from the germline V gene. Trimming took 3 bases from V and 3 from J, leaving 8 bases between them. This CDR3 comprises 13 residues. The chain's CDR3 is CASSPPGDYGYTF. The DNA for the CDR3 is TGTGCCAGCTCACCCCCGGGGGACTATGGCTACACCTTC. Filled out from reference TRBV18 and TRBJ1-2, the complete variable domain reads NAGVMQNPRHLVRRRGQEARLRCSPMKGHSHVYWYRQLPEEGLKFMVYLQKENIIDESGMPKERFSAEFPKEGPSILRIQQVVRGDSAAYFCASSPPGDYGYTFGSGTRLTVV.

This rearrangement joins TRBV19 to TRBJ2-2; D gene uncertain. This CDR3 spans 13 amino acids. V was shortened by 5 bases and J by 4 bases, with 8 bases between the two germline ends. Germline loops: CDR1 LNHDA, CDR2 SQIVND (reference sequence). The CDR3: CASSLTSTGELFF. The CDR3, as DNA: TGTGCCAGTAGTCTAACGAGCACCGGGGAGCTGTTTTTT.

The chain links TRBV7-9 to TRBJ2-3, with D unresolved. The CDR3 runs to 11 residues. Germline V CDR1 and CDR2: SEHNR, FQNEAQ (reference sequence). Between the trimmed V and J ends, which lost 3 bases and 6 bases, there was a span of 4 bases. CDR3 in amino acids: CASSFLDTQYF. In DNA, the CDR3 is TGTGCCAGCAGCTTTTTGGATACGCAGTATTTT.

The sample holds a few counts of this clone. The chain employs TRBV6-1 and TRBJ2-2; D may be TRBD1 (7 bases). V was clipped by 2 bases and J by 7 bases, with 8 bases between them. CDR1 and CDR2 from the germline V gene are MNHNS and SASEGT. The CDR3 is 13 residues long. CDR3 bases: TGTGCCAGCAGTGAACAGGGGGGCGGGGAGCTGTTTTTT. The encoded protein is CASSEQGGGELFF.

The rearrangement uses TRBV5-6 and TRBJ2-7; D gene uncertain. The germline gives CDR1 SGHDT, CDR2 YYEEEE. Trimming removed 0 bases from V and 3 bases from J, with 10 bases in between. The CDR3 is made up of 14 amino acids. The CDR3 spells CASSLGNSHYEQYF. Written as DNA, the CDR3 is TGTGCCAGCAGCTTGGGAAACTCCCACTACGAGCAGTACTTC. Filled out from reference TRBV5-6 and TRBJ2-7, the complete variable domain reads DAGVTQSPTHLIKTRGQQVTLRCSPKSGHDTVSWYQQALGQGPQFIFQYYEEEERQRGNFPDRFSGHQFPNYSSELNVNALLLGDSALYLCASSLGNSHYEQYFGPGTRLTVT.

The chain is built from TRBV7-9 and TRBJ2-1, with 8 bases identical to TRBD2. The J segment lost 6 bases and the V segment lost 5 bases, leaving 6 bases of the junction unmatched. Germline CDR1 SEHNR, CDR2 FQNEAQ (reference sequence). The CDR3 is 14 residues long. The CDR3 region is CASSRGGPSNEQFF. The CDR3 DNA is TGTGCCAGCAGCCGCGGGGGGCCCTCCAATGAGCAGTTCTTC.

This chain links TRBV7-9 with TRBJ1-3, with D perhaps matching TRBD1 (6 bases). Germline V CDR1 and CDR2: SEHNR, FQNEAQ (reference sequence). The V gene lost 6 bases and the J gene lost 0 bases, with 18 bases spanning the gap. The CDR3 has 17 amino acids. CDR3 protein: CASSRGGPAHSGNTIYF. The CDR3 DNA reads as TGTGCCAGCAGTCGGGGGGGGCCCGCACACTCTGGAAACACCATATATTTT. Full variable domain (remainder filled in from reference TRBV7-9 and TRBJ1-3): DTGVSQNPRHKITKRGQNVTFRCDPISEHNRLYWYRQTLGQGPEFLTYFQNEAQLEKSRLLSDRFSAERPKGSFSTLEIQRTEQGDSAMYLCASSRGGPAHSGNTIYFGEGSWLTVV.

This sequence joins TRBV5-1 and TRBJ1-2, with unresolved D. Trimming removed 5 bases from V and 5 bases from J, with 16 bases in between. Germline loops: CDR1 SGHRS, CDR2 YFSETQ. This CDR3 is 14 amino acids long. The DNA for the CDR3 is TGCGCCAGCAGACTCGACCCCCAGCAATATGGCTACACCTTC. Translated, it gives CASRLDPQQYGYTF.

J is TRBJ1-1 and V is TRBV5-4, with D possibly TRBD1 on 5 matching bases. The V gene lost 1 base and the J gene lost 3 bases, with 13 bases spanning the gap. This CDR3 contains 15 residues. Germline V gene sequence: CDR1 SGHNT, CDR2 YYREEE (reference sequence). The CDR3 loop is CASSLRLWGDTEAFF. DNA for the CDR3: TGTGCCAGCAGCTTGCGCCTTTGGGGGGACACTGAAGCTTTCTTT.

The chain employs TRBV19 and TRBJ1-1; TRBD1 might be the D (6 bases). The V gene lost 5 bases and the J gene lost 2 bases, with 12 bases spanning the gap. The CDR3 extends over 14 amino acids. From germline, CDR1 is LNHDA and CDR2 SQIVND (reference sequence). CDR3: CASSGGTLNTEAFF. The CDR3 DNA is TGTGCCAGTAGTGGCGGGACACTAAACACTGAAGCTTTCTTT.

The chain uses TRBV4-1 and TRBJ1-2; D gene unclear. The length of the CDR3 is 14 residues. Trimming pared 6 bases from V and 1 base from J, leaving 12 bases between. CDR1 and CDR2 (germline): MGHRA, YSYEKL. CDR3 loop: CASRPPGSNYGYTF. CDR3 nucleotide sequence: TGCGCCAGCAGGCCACCTGGCAGTAACTATGGCTACACCTTC.

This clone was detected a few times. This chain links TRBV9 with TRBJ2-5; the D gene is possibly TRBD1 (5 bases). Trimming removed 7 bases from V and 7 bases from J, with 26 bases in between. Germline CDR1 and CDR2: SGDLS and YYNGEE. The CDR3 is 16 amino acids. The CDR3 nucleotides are TGTGCCAGCGGCCTAGGGGAAGGGGTGGCAAGGGTGACCCAGTACTTC. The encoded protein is CASGLGEGVARVTQYF.

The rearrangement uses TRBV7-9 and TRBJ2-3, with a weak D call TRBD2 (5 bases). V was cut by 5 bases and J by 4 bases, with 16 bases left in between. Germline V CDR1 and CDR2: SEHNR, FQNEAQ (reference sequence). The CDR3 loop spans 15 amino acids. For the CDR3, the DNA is TGTGCCAGCAGCCCCGCACTAGTGAGGCCAGATACGCAGTATTTT. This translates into CASSPALVRPDTQYF.

The CDR3 coding sequence is TGCGCCAGCAGCCAATTCGGGGAACAAGAGACCCAGTACTTC. Translating gives CASSQFGEQETQYF. V and J are TRBV4-1 and TRBJ2-5; D is possibly TRBD2 (5 bases). The CDR3 contains 14 residues. In germline, CDR1 is MGHRA, CDR2 YSYEKL. Deletions cut 2 bases from V and 2 bases from J, with 9 bases between.

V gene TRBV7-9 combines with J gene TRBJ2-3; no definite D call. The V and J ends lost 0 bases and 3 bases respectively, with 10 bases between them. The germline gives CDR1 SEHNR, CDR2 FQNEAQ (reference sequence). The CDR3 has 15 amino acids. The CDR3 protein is CASSLAFGSTDTQYF. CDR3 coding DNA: TGTGCCAGCAGCTTAGCGTTCGGGTCGACAGATACGCAGTATTTT. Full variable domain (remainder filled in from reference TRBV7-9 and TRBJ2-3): DTGVSQNPRHKITKRGQNVTFRCDPISEHNRLYWYRQTLGQGPEFLTYFQNEAQLEKSRLLSDRFSAERPKGSFSTLEIQRTEQGDSAMYLCASSLAFGSTDTQYFGPGTRLTVL.

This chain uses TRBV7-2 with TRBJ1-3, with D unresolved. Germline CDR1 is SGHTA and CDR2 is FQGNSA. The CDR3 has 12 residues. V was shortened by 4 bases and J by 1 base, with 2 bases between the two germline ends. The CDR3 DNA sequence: TGTGCCAGCAGCTGGTCTGGAAACACCATATATTTT. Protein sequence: CASSWSGNTIYF. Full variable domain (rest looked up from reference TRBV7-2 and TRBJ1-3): GAGVSQSPSNKVTEKGKDVELRCDPISGHTALYWYRQSLGQGLEFLIYFQGNSAPDKSGLPSDRFSAERTGGSVSTLTIQRTQQEDSAVYLCASSWSGNTIYFGEGSWLTVV.

The CDR3 coding sequence is TGTGCCAGCAGCTTAGACGCGGCTCTACCGTTATATGGCTACACCTTC. Protein sequence: CASSLDAALPLYGYTF. The chain has TRBV7-8 and TRBJ1-2, with D uncertain. CDR3 length equals 16 residues. Germline V gene lookup returns CDR1 SGHVS and CDR2 FQNEAQ. The ends were cut back, 1 base at V and 5 bases at J, with 17 bases in the middle.

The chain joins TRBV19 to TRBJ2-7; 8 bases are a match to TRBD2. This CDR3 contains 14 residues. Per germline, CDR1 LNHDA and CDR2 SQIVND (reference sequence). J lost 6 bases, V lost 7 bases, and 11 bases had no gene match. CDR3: CASNPGGTGSEQYF. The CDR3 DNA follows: TGTGCCAGTAATCCGGGGGGGACGGGATCCGAGCAGTACTTC.

The CDR3: CASTLGPGDTEAFF. The CDR3 DNA follows: TGTGCCAGCACCCTCGGCCCTGGGGACACTGAAGCTTTCTTT. The V call is TRBV6-5, the J call TRBJ1-1; D unclear. The CDR3 consists of 14 residues. Germline V gene data show CDR1 as MNHEY and CDR2 as SVGAGI. Trimming removed 7 bases from V and 3 bases from J, with 15 bases in between.

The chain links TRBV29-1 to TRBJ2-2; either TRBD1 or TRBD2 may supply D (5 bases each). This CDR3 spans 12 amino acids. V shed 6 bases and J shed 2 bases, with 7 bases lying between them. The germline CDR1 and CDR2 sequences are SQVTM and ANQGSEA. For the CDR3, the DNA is TGCAGCGTCTGGGACAACACCGGGGAGCTGTTTTTT. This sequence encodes CSVWDNTGELFF.

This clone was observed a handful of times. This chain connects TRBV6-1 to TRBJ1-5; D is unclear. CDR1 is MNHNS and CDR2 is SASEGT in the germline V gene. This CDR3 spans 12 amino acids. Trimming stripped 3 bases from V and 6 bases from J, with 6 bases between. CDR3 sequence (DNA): TGTGCCAGCAGTGATGGTAGTCAGCCCCAGCATTTT. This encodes CASSDGSQPQHF.

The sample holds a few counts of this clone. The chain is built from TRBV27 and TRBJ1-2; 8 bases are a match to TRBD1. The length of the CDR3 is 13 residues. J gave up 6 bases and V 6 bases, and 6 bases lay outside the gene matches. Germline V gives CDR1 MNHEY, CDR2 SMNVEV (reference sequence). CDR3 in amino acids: CASRRPTGDGYTF. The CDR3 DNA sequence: TGTGCCAGCAGACGCCCGACAGGGGATGGCTACACCTTC.

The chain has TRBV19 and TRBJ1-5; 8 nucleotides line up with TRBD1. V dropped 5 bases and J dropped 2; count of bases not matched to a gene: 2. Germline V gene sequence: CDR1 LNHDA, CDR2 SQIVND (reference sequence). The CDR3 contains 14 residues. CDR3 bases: TGTGCCAGTAGTTCGACAGGGGGCAATCAGCCCCAGCATTTT. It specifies CASSSTGGNQPQHF.

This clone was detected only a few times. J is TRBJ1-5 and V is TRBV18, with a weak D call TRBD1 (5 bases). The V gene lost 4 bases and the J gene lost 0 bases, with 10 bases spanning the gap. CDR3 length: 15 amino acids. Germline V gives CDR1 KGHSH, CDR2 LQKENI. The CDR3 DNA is TGTGCCAGCTCACTGACGGGGGATAGCAATCAGCCCCAGCATTTT. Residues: CASSLTGDSNQPQHF.